This TCR beta chain was recorded in a study of Ad26.COV2.S vaccination and SARS-CoV-2 variants. Turning to the study itself: In the study, Ad26.COV2.S was injected intramuscularly once, or twice 56 days apart.

This clone was counted once. Its antigen is not known. Findings of the study overall: There was a possibility that the TCR breadth and depth analyses underestimated total T cell responses. Comparability of non-spike TCR breadth was observed across vaccine and placebo recipients. Vaccine recipients posted higher spike-specific TCR breadth than their placebo counterparts.

This CDR3 comprises 17 residues. Sample treatment: over 15 received Ad26.COV2.S at low or high dose, single or two shots; a few received placebo; per-sample allocation not given. The investigators took samples on day 63 after the first vaccine or placebo injection. TCRdb's table, derived via immunoSEQ multiplex PCR, lists solely in-frame clones and lacks some. The table shows approximately 400,000 clones, with around 82% occurring only once. The source material was peripheral blood, sampled in a trial of Ad26.COV2.S vaccine versus placebo. The chain joins TRBV1 to TRBJ2-1; the table's D call, TRBD2, was not checked against the DNA. TRBV1 constitutes a pseudogene. The TCR was taken from a person between 18 and 65 years old who received the Ad26.COV2.S COVID-19 vaccine or a placebo. CDR3 loop: CTSSQERERGYYNEQFF. DNA of the CDR3: TGCACCAGCAGCCAAGAGAGGGAGCGGGGTTACTACAATGAGCAGTTCTTC.